This is a list of T cell receptor beta chains from one sample in a study of patients and donors after allogeneic stem cell transplantation. TCRdb ran MiXCR on the RT-PCR reads and lists one entry per CDR3 protein. In the table there are more than 25,000 distinct CDR3 sequences, roughly 7.3% of which are singletons. The sample taken for sequencing was blood, either unsorted or a sorted T cell fraction (not recorded which). The receptor set was obtained from a human donor who was either an allogeneic HSCT recipient or a stem cell or donor lymphocyte infusion donor (not recorded which). It is not recorded whose cells these are; they may come from a transplant donor. Each CDR3 is given with its conserved first and last residue. Fields, in order: V gene, J gene, clone size, D gene, CDR3 DNA, CDR3 protein. The D gene is left open where the match is weak. Some rows mark clone size as missing; the rest say once, few, many or name a class of expanded clone.

v_call: TRBV2; j_call: TRBJ1-1; clone_size: many; d_call: NA; cdr3_nt: TGTGCCACGAGTCCGAGAGGGGACACTGAAGCTTTCTTT; cdr3_aa: CATSPRGDTEAFF
v_call: TRBV4-2; j_call: TRBJ2-4; clone_size: many; d_call: TRBD2; cdr3_nt: TGTGCCAGCAGCCAAGATCCGGGGGGAAACATTCAGTACTTC; cdr3_aa: CASSQDPGGNIQYF
v_call: TRBV20-1; j_call: TRBJ2-2; clone_size: many; d_call: TRBD1; cdr3_nt: TGCAGTGCTAGACGGGCGGACAGGGGGCGAGGGACCGGGGAGCTGTTTTTT; cdr3_aa: CSARRADRGRGTGELFF
v_call: TRBV11-2; j_call: TRBJ2-3; clone_size: NA; d_call: TRBD1; cdr3_nt: TGTGCCAGCAGCTTAGATCGGGACAGTGCGCAGTATTTT; cdr3_aa: CASSLDRDSAQYF
v_call: TRBV7-9; j_call: TRBJ2-1; clone_size: few; d_call: TRBD2; cdr3_nt: TGTGCCAGCAGCTTAGCCTGGCGGGGGGCCCGCAATGAGCAGTTCTTC; cdr3_aa: CASSLAWRGARNEQFF
v_call: TRBV10-3; j_call: TRBJ2-3; clone_size: few; d_call: NA; cdr3_nt: TGTGCCACACAGGGACCCTTTCGCACAGATACGCAGTATTTT; cdr3_aa: CATQGPFRTDTQYF
v_call: TRBV4-1; j_call: TRBJ1-1; clone_size: many; d_call: TRBD1; cdr3_nt: TGCGCCAGCAGCCAAGGACAGGGCTTACCAACGAACACTGAAGCTTTCTTT; cdr3_aa: CASSQGQGLPTNTEAFF
v_call: TRBV12-3/TRBV12-4; j_call: TRBJ1-3; clone_size: many; d_call: NA; cdr3_nt: TGTGCCAGCAGCGATAACTCTGGAAACACCATATATTTT; cdr3_aa: CASSDNSGNTIYF
v_call: TRBV7-7; j_call: TRBJ2-1; clone_size: many; d_call: TRBD2; cdr3_nt: TGTGCCAGCAGCCCCTGGGCTAGCGGCCACTCGGGTCGCAATGAGCAGTTCTTC; cdr3_aa: CASSPWASGHSGRNEQFF
v_call: TRBV13; j_call: TRBJ2-2; clone_size: few; d_call: NA; cdr3_nt: TGTGCCAGCAGCCAGTCGGACACCGGGGAGCTGTTTTTT; cdr3_aa: CASSQSDTGELFF
v_call: TRBV24-1; j_call: TRBJ2-1; clone_size: many; d_call: NA; cdr3_nt: TGTGCCACCAGTGATTTCGGACAGCTGGGGGTCCACAATGAGCAGTTCTTC; cdr3_aa: CATSDFGQLGVHNEQFF
v_call: TRBV5-1; j_call: TRBJ1-1; clone_size: many; d_call: NA; cdr3_nt: TGCGCCAGCAGCTTGGAATTTGCAGAGAACACTGAAGCTTTCTTT; cdr3_aa: CASSLEFAENTEAFF
v_call: TRBV6-6; j_call: TRBJ1-3; clone_size: few; d_call: NA; cdr3_nt: TGTGCCAGCCGTGGGGGTACCGCGAACACCATATATTTT; cdr3_aa: CASRGGTANTIYF
v_call: TRBV11-2; j_call: TRBJ2-7; clone_size: once; d_call: TRBD2; cdr3_nt: TGTGCCAGCAGCTTAGTTTCTAGCGGGAGGGTCGAGCAGTACTTC; cdr3_aa: CASSLVSSGRVEQYF
v_call: TRBV2; j_call: TRBJ1-6; clone_size: many; d_call: NA; cdr3_nt: TGTGCCAGCAGTGGACAGTATAATTCACCCCTCCACTTT; cdr3_aa: CASSGQYNSPLHF
v_call: TRBV19; j_call: TRBJ1-6; clone_size: many; d_call: TRBD1; cdr3_nt: TGTGCCAGTAGTATGCGGACAGGGGATTCACCCCTCCACTTT; cdr3_aa: CASSMRTGDSPLHF
v_call: TRBV28; j_call: TRBJ1-2; clone_size: many; d_call: NA; cdr3_nt: TGTGCCAGCAGGGGGGGGGGCAGGGTAGTCTATGGCTACACCTTC; cdr3_aa: CASRGGGRVVYGYTF
v_call: TRBV5-6; j_call: TRBJ2-7; clone_size: many; d_call: TRBD2; cdr3_nt: TGTGCCAGCAGCTTGGTTAGCGGGAGGGCCCACGAGCAGTACTTC; cdr3_aa: CASSLVSGRAHEQYF
v_call: TRBV12-3/TRBV12-4; j_call: TRBJ1-5; clone_size: NA; d_call: NA; cdr3_nt: TGTGCCAGCAGTTTTTTAGCGGCAGGCCACAATCAGCCCCAGCATTTT; cdr3_aa: CASSFLAAGHNQPQHF
v_call: TRBV14; j_call: TRBJ2-5; clone_size: many; d_call: NA; cdr3_nt: TGTGCCAGCAGCCCCGGCGCTCAAGAGACCCAGTACTTC; cdr3_aa: CASSPGAQETQYF
v_call: TRBV13; j_call: TRBJ2-7; clone_size: many; d_call: NA; cdr3_nt: TGTGCCAGCAGCCCGAGCTCCTACGAGCAGTACTTC; cdr3_aa: CASSPSSYEQYF
v_call: TRBV7-8; j_call: TRBJ1-5; clone_size: many; d_call: NA; cdr3_nt: TGTGCCAGCAGCGTCCAGGAGAATCAGCCCCAGCATTTT; cdr3_aa: CASSVQENQPQHF
v_call: TRBV3-1; j_call: TRBJ1-6; clone_size: many; d_call: NA; cdr3_nt: TGTGCCAGCCACAGGTCGAGCTCCTATAATTCACCCCTCCACTTT; cdr3_aa: CASHRSSSYNSPLHF
v_call: TRBV28; j_call: TRBJ1-3; clone_size: many; d_call: TRBD1; cdr3_nt: TGTGCCAGCAGCTCGACAGGGGACTGGACTGGAAACACCATATATTTT; cdr3_aa: CASSSTGDWTGNTIYF
v_call: TRBV18; j_call: TRBJ1-4; clone_size: few; d_call: NA; cdr3_nt: TGTGCCAGCTCACCACGCCCCCCAGGAGGAGAAAAACTGTTTTTT; cdr3_aa: CASSPRPPGGEKLFF
v_call: TRBV14; j_call: TRBJ2-5; clone_size: many; d_call: NA; cdr3_nt: TGTGCCAGCAGCCGGGACTGGGAGACCCAGTACTTC; cdr3_aa: CASSRDWETQYF
v_call: TRBV12-3/TRBV12-4; j_call: TRBJ2-2; clone_size: medium-sized; d_call: NA; cdr3_nt: TGTGCCAGCAGCCTAGGGGTAGGCGGGGAGCTGTTTTTT; cdr3_aa: CASSLGVGGELFF
v_call: TRBV20-1; j_call: TRBJ1-1; clone_size: few; d_call: NA; cdr3_nt: TGCAGTGCTAGGCAACCTAACACTGAAGCTTTCTTT; cdr3_aa: CSARQPNTEAFF
v_call: TRBV12-3/TRBV12-4; j_call: TRBJ2-1; clone_size: many; d_call: NA; cdr3_nt: TGTGCCAGCAGAACAGGGGGGACTAGTCAAGGTGAGCAGTTCTTC; cdr3_aa: CASRTGGTSQGEQFF
v_call: TRBV7-9; j_call: TRBJ2-1; clone_size: NA; d_call: NA; cdr3_nt: TGTGCCAGCAGCTTAGCTAGACAAGCCCAGGGTTATGAGCAGTTCTTC; cdr3_aa: CASSLARQAQGYEQFF
v_call: TRBV28; j_call: TRBJ1-6; clone_size: NA; d_call: NA; cdr3_nt: TGTGGCCAACCCCTCCACGACCCGAATTCACCCCTCCACTTT; cdr3_aa: CGQPLHDPNSPLHF
v_call: TRBV6-1; j_call: TRBJ1-6; clone_size: few; d_call: NA; cdr3_nt: TGTGCCAGCAGGGGGGGTTCCTATAATTCACCCCTCCACTTT; cdr3_aa: CASRGGSYNSPLHF
v_call: TRBV15; j_call: TRBJ2-1; clone_size: NA; d_call: NA; cdr3_nt: TGTGCCACCAGCTCGACTGGAGGGGGCCAAGAGAGAGAGTTCTTC; cdr3_aa: CATSSTGGGQEREFF
v_call: TRBV6-5; j_call: TRBJ1-4; clone_size: many; d_call: TRBD1; cdr3_nt: TGTGCCAGCAGTTGGGACAGGCCTAATGAAAAACTGTTTTTT; cdr3_aa: CASSWDRPNEKLFF
v_call: TRBV10-3; j_call: TRBJ2-7; clone_size: many; d_call: TRBD1; cdr3_nt: TGTGCCATCAGTGAGTCAGCAGGGGGCGCGATCTACGAGCAGTACTTC; cdr3_aa: CAISESAGGAIYEQYF
v_call: TRBV20-1; j_call: TRBJ2-3; clone_size: few; d_call: NA; cdr3_nt: TGCAGTGCTAGAGTTAGTAGCGCTCGCCCTTACACAGATACGCAGTATTTT; cdr3_aa: CSARVSSARPYTDTQYF
v_call: TRBV20-1; j_call: TRBJ1-5; clone_size: many; d_call: TRBD1; cdr3_nt: TGCAGTGCAAACGGACAGGCGGGTCAGCCCCAGCATTTT; cdr3_aa: CSANGQAGQPQHF
v_call: TRBV7-2; j_call: TRBJ2-3; clone_size: NA; d_call: NA; cdr3_nt: TGTGCCAGCAGCTGGTACAGGGAGGATACGCAGTATTTT; cdr3_aa: CASSWYREDTQYF
v_call: TRBV3-1; j_call: TRBJ2-5; clone_size: NA; d_call: NA; cdr3_nt: TGTGCCAGCAGCCAAGACGAGATCGGCAGTCAAGAGACCCAGTACTTC; cdr3_aa: CASSQDEIGSQETQYF